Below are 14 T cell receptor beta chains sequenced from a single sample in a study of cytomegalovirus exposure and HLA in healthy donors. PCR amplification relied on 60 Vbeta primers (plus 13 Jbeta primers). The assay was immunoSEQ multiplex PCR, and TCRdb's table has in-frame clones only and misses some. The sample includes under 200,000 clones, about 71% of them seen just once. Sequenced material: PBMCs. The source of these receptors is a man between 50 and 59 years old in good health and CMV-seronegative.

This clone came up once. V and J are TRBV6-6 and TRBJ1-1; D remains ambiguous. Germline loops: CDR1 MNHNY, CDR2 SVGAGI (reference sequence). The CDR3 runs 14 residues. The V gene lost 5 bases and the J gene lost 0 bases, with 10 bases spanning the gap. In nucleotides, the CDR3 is TGTGCCAGCAGTGAGGGAAGGATGAACACTGAAGCTTTCTTT. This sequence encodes CASSEGRMNTEAFF.

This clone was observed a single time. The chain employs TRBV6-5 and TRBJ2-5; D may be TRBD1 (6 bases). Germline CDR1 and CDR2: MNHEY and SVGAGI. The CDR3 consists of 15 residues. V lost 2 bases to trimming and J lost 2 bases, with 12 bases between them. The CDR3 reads CASSYNSGQQETQYF. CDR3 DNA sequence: TGTGCCAGCAGTTACAACTCGGGACAACAAGAGACCCAGTACTTC.

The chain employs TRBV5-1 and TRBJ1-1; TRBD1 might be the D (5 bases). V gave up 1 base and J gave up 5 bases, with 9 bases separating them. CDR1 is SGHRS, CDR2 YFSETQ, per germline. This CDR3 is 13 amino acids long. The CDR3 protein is CASSLRGGTEAFF. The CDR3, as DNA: TGCGCCAGCAGCTTGCGGGGGGGAACTGAAGCTTTCTTT. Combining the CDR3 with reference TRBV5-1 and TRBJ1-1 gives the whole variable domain KAGVTQTPRYLIKTRGQQVTLSCSPISGHRSVSWYQQTPGQGLQFLFEYFSETQRNKGNFPGRFSGRQFSNSRSEMNVSTLELGDSALYLCASSLRGGTEAFFGQGTRLTVV.

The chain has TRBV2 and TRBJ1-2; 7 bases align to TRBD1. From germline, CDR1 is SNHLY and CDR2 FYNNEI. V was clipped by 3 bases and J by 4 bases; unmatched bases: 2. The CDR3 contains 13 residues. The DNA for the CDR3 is TGTGCCAGCAGTGAGGGGACAGCCTATGGCTACACCTTC. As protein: CASSEGTAYGYTF.

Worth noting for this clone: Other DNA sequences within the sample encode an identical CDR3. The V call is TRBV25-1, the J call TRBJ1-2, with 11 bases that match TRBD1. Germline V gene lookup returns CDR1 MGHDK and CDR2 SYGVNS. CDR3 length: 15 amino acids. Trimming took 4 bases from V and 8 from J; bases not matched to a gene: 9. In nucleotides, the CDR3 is TGTGCCAGCAGTGCCCCAGGACAGGGGGCTCGGGGCTACACCTTC. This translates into CASSAPGQGARGYTF.

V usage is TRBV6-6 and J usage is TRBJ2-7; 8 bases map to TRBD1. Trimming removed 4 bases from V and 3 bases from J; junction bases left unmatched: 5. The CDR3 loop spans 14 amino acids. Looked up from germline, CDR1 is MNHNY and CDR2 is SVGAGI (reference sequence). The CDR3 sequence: CASSSRTGNYEQYF. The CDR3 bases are TGTGCCAGCAGTTCTCGGACAGGGAACTACGAGCAGTACTTC.

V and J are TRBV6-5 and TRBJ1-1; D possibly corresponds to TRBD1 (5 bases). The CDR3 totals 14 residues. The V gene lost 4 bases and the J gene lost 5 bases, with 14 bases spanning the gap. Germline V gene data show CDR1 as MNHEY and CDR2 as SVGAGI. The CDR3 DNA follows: TGTGCCAGCAGTTGGGGATCGGGGGGAACTGAAGCTTTCTTT. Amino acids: CASSWGSGGTEAFF.

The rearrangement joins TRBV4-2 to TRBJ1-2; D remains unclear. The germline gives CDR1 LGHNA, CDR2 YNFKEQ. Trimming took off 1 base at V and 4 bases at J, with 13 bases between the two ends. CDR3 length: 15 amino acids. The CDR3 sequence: CASSQGDRIAYGYTF. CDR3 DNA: TGTGCCAGCAGCCAAGGAGATCGGATAGCCTATGGCTACACCTTC.

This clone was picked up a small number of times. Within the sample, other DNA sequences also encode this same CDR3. The CDR3 DNA reads as TGTGCCAGCAGCCGGGACAACAATCAGCCCCAGCATTTT. Its protein is CASSRDNNQPQHF. This sequence joins TRBV2 and TRBJ1-5, with D possibly matching TRBD1 (6 bases). V shed 6 bases and J shed 3 bases, with 9 bases lying between them. Looked up from germline, CDR1 is SNHLY and CDR2 is FYNNEI. CDR3 size: 13 residues.

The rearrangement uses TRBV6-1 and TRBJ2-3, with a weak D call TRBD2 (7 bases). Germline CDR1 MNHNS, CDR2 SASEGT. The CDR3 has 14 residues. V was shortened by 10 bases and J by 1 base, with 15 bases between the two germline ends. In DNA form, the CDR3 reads TGTGCCATAGGGATAGGGGGGGGCACAGATACGCAGTATTTT. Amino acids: CAIGIGGGTDTQYF.

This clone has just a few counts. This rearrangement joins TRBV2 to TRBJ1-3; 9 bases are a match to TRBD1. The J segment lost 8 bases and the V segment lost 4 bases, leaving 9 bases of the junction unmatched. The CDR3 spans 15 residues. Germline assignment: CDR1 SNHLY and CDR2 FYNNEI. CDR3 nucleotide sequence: TGTGCCAGCAGTGCCAACAGGGGGCCTGTGGACACCATATATTTT. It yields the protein CASSANRGPVDTIYF. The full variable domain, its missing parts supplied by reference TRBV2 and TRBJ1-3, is EPEVTQTPSHQVTQMGQEVILRCVPISNHLYFYWYRQILGQKVEFLVSFYNNEISEKSEIFDDQFSVERPDGSNFTLKIRSTKLEDSAMYFCASSANRGPVDTIYFGEGSWLTVV.

CDR3 loop: CASSPRQGNKETQYF. The CDR3 nucleotides read TGTGCCAGCAGTCCCCGACAGGGGAATAAAGAGACCCAGTACTTC. The chain employs TRBV5-5 and TRBJ2-5, with 8 bases matching TRBD1. Germline CDR1 reads SGHKS; CDR2 reads YYEKEE (reference sequence). This CDR3 comprises 15 residues. After removal of 5 bases from V and 3 bases from J, the junction contained 9 bases not matched to a gene.

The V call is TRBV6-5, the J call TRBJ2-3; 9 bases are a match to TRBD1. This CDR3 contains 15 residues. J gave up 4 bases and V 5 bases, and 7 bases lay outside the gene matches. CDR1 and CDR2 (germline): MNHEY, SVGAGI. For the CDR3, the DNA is TGTGCCAGCAGTGTTCCGGGACAGGGACCAGATACGCAGTATTTT. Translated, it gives CASSVPGQGPDTQYF.

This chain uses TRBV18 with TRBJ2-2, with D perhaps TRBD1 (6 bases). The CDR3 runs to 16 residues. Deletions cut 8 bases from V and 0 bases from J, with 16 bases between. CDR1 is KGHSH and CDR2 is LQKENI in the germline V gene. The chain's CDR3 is CASPGEGPTNTGELFF. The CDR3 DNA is TGTGCCAGCCCAGGGGAAGGACCTACGAACACCGGGGAGCTGTTTTTT.